In its sample, the clone carrying this T cell receptor beta chain was seen a few times. The antigen remains undetermined. The CDR3 runs to 15 residues. V shed 3 bases, J shed 5 bases, and the junction held 6 bases outside the gene matches. The cDNA had a unique molecular identifier and a template-switch universal primer site. TCRdb passed the 5' RACE reads through MiXCR, listing each CDR3 protein once. Of about 190,000 distinct CDR3 sequences in the sample, roughly 15% were seen once. The data stem from a study of identical twins. Findings and caveats of the study: Memory repertoires lacked the insertion deficit that abundant cord blood beta clonotypes showed.

These data were likewise used in another study, on T cells expressing NK-cell markers. That paper adds: HCMV serostatus: most of the eight sequenced donors positive, one negative. The dominant NKG2C+ clonotypes represented about 1.0-7.0% of CD8+ T cells in over 5 donors.

The sequencing sample was made of CD8+ T cells sorted from blood. The TCR comes from a woman aged 18 to 35 in good health. The rearrangement uses TRBV12-3 or TRBV12-4 and TRBJ2-7; 11 positions match TRBD1. This CDR3 is CASSFWDRGKDEQYF. In DNA form, the CDR3 reads TGTGCCAGCAGTTTTTGGGACAGGGGGAAAGACGAGCAGTACTTC.